Shown below are 21 T cell receptor beta chains from a single sample sequenced in a study of T cell repertoires in aging, cancer and after chemotherapy. TRB rearrangements spanning V, D and J were amplified using mixed TRB-A/B primers. TCRdb recomputed calls from the multiplex PCR reads with MiXCR, one row per CDR3 protein. The table includes approximately 6,600 distinct CDR3 sequences, about 26% detected once. Amplification of TCR beta used genomic DNA extracted from peripheral blood. The sequencing input was blood. The receptors shown here come from a human donor with a blood cancer. The donor label of this sample is uncertain.

The V and J genes are TRBV13 and TRBJ2-5; 9 nucleotides line up with TRBD2. Germline trimming cut 7 bases from V and 1 base from J; bases unmatched to any gene: 10. Germline V gene sequence: CDR1 PRHDT, CDR2 FYEKMQ (reference sequence). There are 16 residues in the CDR3. The CDR3 loop is CASNGIGLASQETQYF. The DNA of the CDR3 is TGTGCCAGCAACGGGATCGGACTAGCGTCCCAAGAGACCCAGTACTTC.

About this clonotype: A read error may explain this, as a much larger clone is one base away. The chain employs TRBV29-1 and TRBJ2-1; unclear D gene. This CDR3 has 10 amino acids. V was shortened by 5 bases and J by 7 bases, with 6 bases between the two germline ends. Germline assignment: CDR1 SQVTM and CDR2 ANQGSEA. Here the CDR3 reads CSVQLNEQFF. The CDR3 coding sequence is TGCAGCGTTCAGTTAAATGAGCAGTTCTTC.

The sample holds a few counts of this clonotype. V and J are TRBV20-1 and TRBJ2-4, with D possibly TRBD2 on 5 matching bases. The CDR3 has 11 residues. Germline V lookup: CDR1 DFQATT, CDR2 SNEGSKA (reference sequence). CDR3: CSRPRGNIQYF. CDR3 nucleotide sequence: TGCAGCCGTCCCCGGGGAAACATTCAGTACTTC.

A few counts support this clonotype. J is TRBJ1-5 and V is TRBV5-6, with a weak D call TRBD1 (5 bases). This CDR3 is built from 16 residues. The V end was cut by 1 base, the J end by 1 base, with 12 bases between. The germline gives CDR1 SGHDT, CDR2 YYEEEE. CDR3 coding DNA: TGTGCCAGCAGCTTGTTTGGGGGAGCAAGCAATCAGCCCCAGCATTTT. It codes for CASSLFGGASNQPQHF.

In this sample, this clonotype turned up many times. The chain employs TRBV19 and TRBJ1-1, with TRBD1 identical over 8 bases. CDR3 size: 14 residues. Per germline, CDR1 LNHDA and CDR2 SQIVND (reference sequence). Trimming took 6 bases from V and 2 from J; bases not matched to a gene: 5. CDR3 DNA: TGTGCCAGTAGCCGGGACAGGCCTAACACTGAAGCTTTCTTT. Residues: CASSRDRPNTEAFF.

Sample share makes this clonotype medium-sized. The chain uses TRBV27 and TRBJ2-1, with TRBD2 matching 7 bases. The CDR3 length is 14 residues. The ends lost 0 bases at V and 4 bases at J; junction bases unmatched: 0. Germline-derived CDR1 and CDR2 are MNHEY and SMNVEV (reference sequence). This CDR3 reads CASSLSGGYNEQFF. The CDR3 coding sequence is TGTGCCAGCAGTTTATCGGGAGGGTACAATGAGCAGTTCTTC.

In its sample, this clonotype is medium-sized. The chain carries TRBV29-1 and TRBJ2-2; tentative D call: TRBD1 (5 bases). V was cut by 7 bases and J by 2 bases, with 11 bases left in between. The CDR3 consists of 13 residues. Germline values: CDR1 SQVTM, CDR2 ANQGSEA. Here the CDR3 reads CSADSLNTGELFF. The CDR3 DNA reads TGCAGCGCAGACAGCCTCAACACCGGGGAGCTGTTTTTT.

This clonotype was seen only a few times. V is TRBV6-1 and J is TRBJ2-1; TRBD1 might be the D (5 bases). The V end was cut by 6 bases, the J end by 8 bases, with 29 bases between. This CDR3 contains 18 residues. CDR1 and CDR2 (germline): MNHNS, SASEGT. This CDR3 reads CASRLDGQTEHLFYEQFF. DNA for the CDR3: TGTGCCAGCAGACTCGACGGCCAGACAGAGCATCTCTTTTATGAGCAGTTCTTC.

The table lists this clonotype with a few counts. V gene TRBV30 combines with J gene TRBJ2-3; a possible D gene is TRBD1 (6 bases). Germline-derived CDR1 and CDR2 are GTSNPN and SVGIG (reference sequence). The V end lost 1 base, the J end lost 2 bases, and 10 bases lay between the germline ends. The CDR3 totals 14 residues. CDR3 in amino acids: CAWSAGDDTDTQYF. The CDR3 DNA reads as TGTGCCTGGAGTGCAGGGGACGACACAGATACGCAGTATTTT.

This chain links TRBV20-1 with TRBJ1-5, with D unclear. The V end lost 0 bases, the J end lost 0 bases, and 18 bases lay between the germline ends. The CDR3 consists of 18 residues. Germline V CDR1 and CDR2: DFQATT, SNEGSKA (reference sequence). The CDR3 sequence is CSARDLQKGVYSNQPQHF. CDR3 sequence (DNA): TGCAGTGCTAGAGATCTACAGAAGGGAGTGTATAGCAATCAGCCCCAGCATTTT.

This clonotype was seen a few times. The rearrangement links TRBV24-1 to TRBJ2-1; 13 bases line up with TRBD2. CDR1 is KGHDR and CDR2 is SFDVKD in the germline V gene. J gave up 9 bases and V 7 bases, and 17 bases lay outside the gene matches. This CDR3 comprises 18 residues. CDR3: CATRSLAGGPFRTGEQFF. CDR3 sequence (DNA): TGTGCCACCAGATCACTAGCGGGGGGGCCTTTTCGTACCGGTGAGCAGTTCTTC.

V usage is TRBV13 and J usage is TRBJ2-1; 9 nucleotides align to TRBD2. V lost 5 bases, J lost 8 bases, and 7 bases stayed unmatched. Germline CDR1 and CDR2: PRHDT and FYEKMQ (reference sequence). The length of the CDR3 is 14 residues. CDR3 nucleotide sequence: TGTGCCAGCAGCGCTGGGACTAGCAGACATGAGCAGTTCTTC. It encodes CASSAGTSRHEQFF.

This clonotype was recorded at least ten times. The chain employs TRBV15 and TRBJ2-7; D uncertain. There are 17 residues in the CDR3. Germline CDR1 reads LNHNV; CDR2 reads YYDKDF (reference sequence). V dropped 0 bases and J dropped 2 bases, with 17 bases sitting between them. CDR3 loop: CATSRDQGSLITYEQYF. The CDR3 DNA reads as TGTGCCACCAGCAGAGATCAAGGCAGCCTAATCACCTACGAGCAGTACTTC.

The chain couples TRBV6-5 to TRBJ2-6; the D call may be TRBD1 or TRBD2 (5 bases each). V dropped 8 bases and J dropped 4 bases, with 24 bases sitting between them. This CDR3 has 18 residues. Germline-derived CDR1 and CDR2 are MNHEY and SVGAGI. The chain's CDR3 is CASRYEGNVWSGANVLTF. Written as DNA, the CDR3 is TGTGCCAGCCGATATGAGGGGAACGTATGGTCGGGGGCCAACGTCCTGACTTTC.

This chain joins TRBV11-2 and TRBJ1-5; 9 nucleotides align to TRBD1. The CDR3 length is 15 residues. Trimming removed 1 base from V and 8 bases from J; junction bases left unmatched: 6. Looked up from germline, CDR1 is SGHAT and CDR2 is FQNNGV. The CDR3 nucleotides are TGTGCCAGCAGCTTAGGGACAGGGGAAATGGAGCCCCAGCATTTT. As protein: CASSLGTGEMEPQHF. The whole variable domain, remainder taken from reference TRBV11-2 and TRBJ1-5, is EAGVAQSPRYKIIEKRQSVAFWCNPISGHATLYWYQQILGQGPKLLIQFQNNGVVDDSQLPKDRFSAERLKGVDSTLKIQPAKLEDSAVYLCASSLGTGEMEPQHFGDGTRLSIL.

V gene TRBV7-2 combines with J gene TRBJ2-3, with D perhaps being TRBD1 or TRBD2 (5 bases each). From germline, CDR1 is SGHTA and CDR2 FQGNSA. V lost 5 bases, J lost 2 bases, and 14 bases lay in between. This CDR3 region has 15 residues. The CDR3 is CASSHRGLSTDTQYF. The CDR3 nucleotides read TGTGCCAGCAGCCACCGGGGCCTTTCCACAGATACGCAGTATTTT.

This clonotype has a handful of counts. This chain uses TRBV5-6 with TRBJ2-5, with 9 bases identical to TRBD2. This CDR3 has 15 amino acids. Trimming at V came to 4 bases and at J to 2 bases, leaving 6 bases not matched to a gene. The germline CDR1 and CDR2 sequences are SGHDT and YYEEEE. The CDR3 reads CASSPRGGQQETQYF. The CDR3 bases are TGTGCCAGCAGCCCGCGGGGGGGCCAACAAGAGACCCAGTACTTC.

By frequency in the sample, this clonotype is medium-sized. The rearrangement uses TRBV29-1 and TRBJ2-3; possibly TRBD1 or TRBD2 for D (5 bases each). Germline V gene sequence: CDR1 SQVTM, CDR2 ANQGSEA. V lost 5 bases to trimming and J lost 2 bases, with 14 bases between them. This CDR3 is built from 14 residues. The CDR3 sequence: CSVLQTGTTDTQYF. The DNA for the CDR3 is TGCAGCGTTCTTCAAACGGGGACCACAGATACGCAGTATTTT.

This clonotype was seen once. The chain has TRBV6-2 or TRBV6-3 and TRBJ2-2; D possibly corresponds to TRBD2 (5 bases). Per the germline V gene, CDR1 is MNHEY and CDR2 is SVGEGT. Trimming removed 3 bases at V and 7 bases at J, with 15 bases between. This CDR3 region has 15 residues. CDR3 loop: CASSYTGSNGGELFF. The CDR3 DNA follows: TGTGCCAGCAGTTATACGGGGAGTAATGGCGGGGAGCTGTTTTTT.

This clonotype turned up a few times. The V and J genes are TRBV5-6 and TRBJ2-7; 7 bases map to TRBD1. After removal of 5 bases from V and 2 bases from J, the junction contained 7 bases not matched to a gene. The CDR3 contains 14 residues. CDR1 and CDR2 from the germline V gene are SGHDT and YYEEEE. In DNA, the CDR3 is TGTGCCAGCAGTCCGACAGGGTCTACCTACGAGCAGTACTTC. Translated: CASSPTGSTYEQYF.

This chain links TRBV27 with TRBJ2-7; 7 nucleotides match TRBD1. Germline CDR1 MNHEY, CDR2 SMNVEV (reference sequence). The CDR3 contains 14 residues. V gave up 4 bases and J gave up 3 bases; unmatched junction bases: 6. CDR3 region: CASSYHRGNYEQYF. The DNA for the CDR3 is TGTGCCAGCAGTTATCACAGGGGAAACTACGAGCAGTACTTC.